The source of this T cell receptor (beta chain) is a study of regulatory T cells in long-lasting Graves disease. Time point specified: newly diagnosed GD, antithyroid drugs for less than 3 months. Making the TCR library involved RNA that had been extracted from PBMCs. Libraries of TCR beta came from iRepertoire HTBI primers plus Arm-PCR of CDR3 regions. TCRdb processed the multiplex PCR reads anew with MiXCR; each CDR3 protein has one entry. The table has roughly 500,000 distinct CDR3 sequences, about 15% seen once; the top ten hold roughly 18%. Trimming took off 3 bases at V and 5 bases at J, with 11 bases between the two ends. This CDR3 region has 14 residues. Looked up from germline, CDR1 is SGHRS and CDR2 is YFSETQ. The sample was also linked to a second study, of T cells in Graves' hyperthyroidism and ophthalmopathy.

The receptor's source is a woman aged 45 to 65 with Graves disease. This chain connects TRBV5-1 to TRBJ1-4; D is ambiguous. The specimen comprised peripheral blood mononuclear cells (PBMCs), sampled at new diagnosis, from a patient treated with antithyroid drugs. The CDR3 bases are TGCGCCAGCAGCTCGCGGGGTGGGAATGAAAAACTGTTTTTT. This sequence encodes CASSSRGGNEKLFF.